Listed below are T cell receptor beta chains from one sample, sequenced in a study of OX40 agonist ivuxolimab in advanced cancers. TCRdb keeps only in-frame clones here, not all; method: immunoSEQ multiplex PCR. The table records fewer than 85,000 clones, about nine tenths of them present only once. The input for sequencing was CD4+ or CD8+ T cells sorted from blood, taken in a trial of the OX40 agonist ivuxolimab. Receptor source: an adult with an advanced solid tumor such as melanoma, head and neck, liver or kidney cancer. CDR3s include the opening cysteine and the closing phenylalanine or tryptophan. A D gene is named only where the DNA matches it firmly. Where a row states a size, it is once, few, many or the class of an expanded clone; other rows omit it.

d_gene | j_gene | abundance | v_gene | CDR3nt | CDR3aa
- | TRBJ2-3 | - | TRBV6-5 | TGTGCCAGCAGTTACCAATGGTCGGATACGCAGTATTTT | CASSYQWSDTQYF
TRBD1 | TRBJ1-1 | once | TRBV5-8 | TGTGCCAGCAGCTTGGGACAGGGATCCCCTGAAGCTTTCTTT | CASSLGQGSPEAFF
- | TRBJ2-5 | once | TRBV28 | TGTGCCAGCAGCAATACCGGGCCCCGAAACCAGTACTTC | CASSNTGPRNQYF
- | TRBJ2-3 | - | TRBV6-1 | TGTGCCAGCAATCCAGGGGCCGAAGATACGCAGTATTTT | CASNPGAEDTQYF
TRBD2 | TRBJ2-2 | - | TRBV19 | TGTGCCAGTAGTACTAGCGGGAGGGCGGCCGGGGAGCTGTTTTTT | CASSTSGRAAGELFF
TRBD1 | TRBJ1-6 | - | TRBV9 | TGTGCCAGCAGCGTAGTAGGGGGCGCAGGTTCACCCCTCCACTTT | CASSVVGGAGSPLHF
- | TRBJ2-5 | - | TRBV30 | TGTGCCTGGGGACGAGGAGAGACCCAGTACTTC | CAWGRGETQYF
- | TRBJ1-4 | - | TRBV7-9 | TGTGCCAGCAGCTTAGTTGGGAGGGGTACGACTAATGAAAAACTGTTTTTT | CASSLVGRGTTNEKLFF
- | TRBJ1-1 | - | TRBV29-1 | TGCAGCGGGGAGACAACAGGGTATACTGAAGCTTTCTTT | CSGETTGYTEAFF
- | TRBJ1-5 | - | TRBV7-2 | TGTGCCAGCAGCTTAGCTGGTGCTCAGCCCCAGCATTTT | CASSLAGAQPQHF
- | TRBJ2-2 | few | TRBV10-1 | TGCGCCAGCAGTGAAATGGTATCGGGGGAGCTGTTTTTT | CASSEMVSGELFF
- | TRBJ1-2 | few | TRBV7-9 | TGTGCCAGCAGCTATAACGGGCCTTACCCGGGAGGCTACACCTTC | CASSYNGPYPGGYTF
- | TRBJ2-5 | - | TRBV28 | TGTGCCAGCAGTGCCGGGATGTCAGGACAAGAGACCCAGTACTTC | CASSAGMSGQETQYF
TRBD1 | TRBJ2-3 | once | TRBV9 | TGTGCCAGCAGCGTAGTGGGACAGGGTTTCACAGATACGCAGTATTTT | CASSVVGQGFTDTQYF
TRBD2 | TRBJ2-3 | once | TRBV4-1 | TGCGCCAGCAGCCAATCACTAGCGGGCACAAGCACAGATACGCAGTATTTT | CASSQSLAGTSTDTQYF
TRBD2 | TRBJ2-3 | - | TRBV15 | TGTGCCACCAGCAGAAAAACTACTAGCGGAGCCACAGATACGCAGTATTTT | CATSRKTTSGATDTQYF
- | TRBJ2-3 | - | TRBV5-6 | TGTGCCAGCAGCCTCCCCCGGGTAGATACGCAGTATTTT | CASSLPRVDTQYF
TRBD1 | TRBJ1-2 | once | TRBV4-1 | TGCGCCAGCAGCCAGACCTCGACAGGGGAACTTCGAGGCTACACCTTC | CASSQTSTGELRGYTF
- | TRBJ1-1 | - | TRBV25-1 | TGTGCCAGCAGCGGGGGATGGAACACTGAAGCTTTCTTT | CASSGGWNTEAFF
TRBD2 | TRBJ2-1 | - | TRBV19 | TGTGCCAGTAGTATAGATGGTACATCCGCGGGAGTTGCGAATGAGCAGTTCTTC | CASSIDGTSAGVANEQFF
TRBD2 | TRBJ2-1 | - | TRBV19 | TGTGCCAGTAGCCCTCGACTAGCGGGAGGATACAATGAGCAGTTCTTC | CASSPRLAGGYNEQFF
TRBD2 | TRBJ2-2 | once | TRBV7-2 | TGTGCCAGCAGCCCGCGGCGGGAGTTTTCCCCCGGGGAGCTGTTTTTT | CASSPRREFSPGELFF
TRBD1 | TRBJ1-5 | once | TRBV28 | TGTGCCAGCAGTTTTACAGGGGGAAGGCAGCCCCAGCATTTT | CASSFTGGRQPQHF
TRBD1 | TRBJ2-1 | - | TRBV5-4 | TGTGCCAGCAGCTCGTTGACAGGGGGCCCCTACAATGAGCAGTTCTTC | CASSSLTGGPYNEQFF
TRBD1 | TRBJ2-1 | - | TRBV19 | TGTGCCAGTAGTACCGGACAGGGGGGTGAGCAGTTCTTC | CASSTGQGGEQFF
TRBD2 | TRBJ2-5 | - | TRBV15 | TGTGCCACCAGCAGGGGCGGGGGAGAGACCCAGTACTTC | CATSRGGGETQYF
TRBD1 | TRBJ2-3 | - | TRBV28 | TGTGCCAGCAGACCACCAGGGGGAAGCACAGATACGCAGTATTTT | CASRPPGGSTDTQYF
TRBD1 | TRBJ2-1 | - | TRBV19 | TGTGCCAGCCGGGACAGGAGCTACAATGAGCAGTTCTTC | CASRDRSYNEQFF
TRBD2 | TRBJ2-1 | - | TRBV7-8 | TGTGCCAGCAGCTTAGTGACTAGCGGCTACAATGAGCAGTTCTTC | CASSLVTSGYNEQFF
- | TRBJ1-3 | few | TRBV11-2 | TGTGCCAGCAGCTTCCCGGGGGGAATCTCTGGAAACACCATATATTTT | CASSFPGGISGNTIYF
- | TRBJ2-2 | - | TRBV11-2 | TGTGCCAGCAGCTTAGTAAGGGGGAACACCGGGGAGCTGTTTTTT | CASSLVRGNTGELFF
- | TRBJ1-2 | - | TRBV28 | TGTGCCAGCAGTTTAGCTGTTGGGGGACCTAACTATGGCTACACCTTC | CASSLAVGGPNYGYTF
- | TRBJ1-6 | - | TRBV7-6 | TGTGCCAGCAGCTTAGTGGCGGGGAACAATTCACCCCTCCACTTT | CASSLVAGNNSPLHF
TRBD2 | TRBJ2-7 | - | TRBV5-1 | TGCGCCAGCAGCTTGGAGCTAGCGGGAGACGAGCAGTACTTC | CASSLELAGDEQYF
- | TRBJ1-5 | - | TRBV10-3 | TGTGCCATCAGTGTCGGGGGCAACAGCAATCAGCCCCAGCATTTT | CAISVGGNSNQPQHF